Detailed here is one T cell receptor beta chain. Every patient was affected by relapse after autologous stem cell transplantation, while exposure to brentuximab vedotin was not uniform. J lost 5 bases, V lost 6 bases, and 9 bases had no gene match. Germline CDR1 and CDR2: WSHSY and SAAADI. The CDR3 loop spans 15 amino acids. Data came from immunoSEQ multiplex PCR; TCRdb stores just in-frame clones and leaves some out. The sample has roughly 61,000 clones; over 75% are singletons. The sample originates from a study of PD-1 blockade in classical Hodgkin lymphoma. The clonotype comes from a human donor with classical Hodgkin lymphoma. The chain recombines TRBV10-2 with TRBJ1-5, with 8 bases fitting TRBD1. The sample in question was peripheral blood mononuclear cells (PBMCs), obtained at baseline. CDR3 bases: TGCGCCAGCAGAGTGGACAGGGAAGGGCATCAGCCCCAGCATTTT. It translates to CASRVDREGHQPQHF.